Following are 29 T cell receptor beta chains from one sample sequenced in a study of T cell repertoires in cytomegalovirus infection. TCRdb recomputed calls from the reads with MiXCR, one row per CDR3 protein. The sample consists of 200,000 or so distinct CDR3 sequences, under 30% of them appearing once. Sequenced input: PBMCs. These TCRs come from a human donor in good health (CMV status not recorded). Some clones in this sample may be carry-over from other donors' samples.

This clonotype was observed a handful of times. V and J are TRBV10-2 and TRBJ1-2; D may be TRBD1 (5 bases). Trimming stripped 4 bases from V and 2 bases from J, with 8 bases between. The CDR3 totals 13 residues. Germline lookup yields CDR1 WSHSY and CDR2 SAAADI. CDR3 DNA sequence: TGCGCCAGCAGTGCGGAGGGGAACTATGGCTACACCTTC. Translation gives CASSAEGNYGYTF.

This clonotype was counted only a few times. The V and J genes are TRBV11-1 and TRBJ2-2; D perhaps matches TRBD1 (6 bases). The CDR3 runs 15 residues. V lost 5 bases, J lost 4 bases, and 14 bases lay in between. The V gene's germline CDR1 is SGHAT and CDR2 FQDESV (reference sequence). CDR3 in DNA: TGTGCCAGCAGCCGTAACAGGGACCCCACCGGGGAGCTGTTTTTT. Protein: CASSRNRDPTGELFF.

This chain joins TRBV29-1 and TRBJ2-7; D is undetermined. The CDR3 sequence is 13 residues long. The germline CDR1 and CDR2 sequences are SQVTM and ANQGSEA. V was clipped by 5 bases and J by 4 bases, with 15 bases between them. The CDR3 DNA reads TGCAGCGTTCCGAACCCGGGCACATACGAGCAGTACTTC. Translated: CSVPNPGTYEQYF.

The CDR3 region has the DNA TGTGCCAGCAGGGACTCTGCCCGCGAGCAGTACTTC. Encoded protein: CASRDSAREQYF. The chain joins TRBV6-5 to TRBJ2-7, with D tentatively TRBD2 (5 bases). The ends were cut back, 6 bases at V and 6 bases at J, with 12 bases in the middle. The CDR3 consists of 12 residues. Germline CDR1 MNHEY, CDR2 SVGAGI.

This clonotype was seen ten or more times. The genes are TRBV7-2 and TRBJ1-1; 8 positions match TRBD1. V lost 6 bases and J lost 2; bases outside the gene matches: 8. Germline V gives CDR1 SGHTA, CDR2 FQGNSA. The length of the CDR3 is 15 residues. The CDR3 region is CASRRQGNTNTEAFF. The CDR3 DNA sequence: TGTGCCAGCAGGCGACAGGGGAATACAAACACTGAAGCTTTCTTT.

This chain joins TRBV11-2 and TRBJ2-4; 7 bases map to TRBD1. The germline CDR1 and CDR2 sequences are SGHAT and FQNNGV. The trim removed 5 bases at V and 0 bases at J, leaving 4 bases unmatched. CDR3 size: 15 residues. The CDR3 DNA follows: TGTGCCAGCAGCCGGGACAGCTTAGCCAAAAACATTCAGTACTTC. Protein product: CASSRDSLAKNIQYF.

In this sample, this clonotype turned up many times. V and J are TRBV7-8 and TRBJ1-1, with unresolved D. The germline gives CDR1 SGHVS, CDR2 FQNEAQ. Deletions cut 0 bases from V and 12 bases from J, with 11 bases between. CDR3 size: 12 residues. The CDR3 DNA is TGTGCCAGCAGCTTAGCCTACCTGAACCCTTTCTTT. Its protein product is CASSLAYLNPFF.

J is TRBJ1-1 and V is TRBV18; a weak D match, TRBD1 (5 bases). This CDR3 has 15 residues. Trimming cost V 2 bases and J 3 bases, with 13 bases left between them. In germline, CDR1 is KGHSH, CDR2 LQKENI. The DNA of the CDR3 is TGTGCCAGCTCACCAGACGGGCAGGGATACACTGAAGCTTTCTTT. Its translation is CASSPDGQGYTEAFF.

This clonotype was counted between two and nine times. The rearrangement uses TRBV29-1 and TRBJ2-1; perhaps TRBD2 as D (7 bases). The CDR3 is 15 amino acids. Trimming cost V 7 bases and J 0 bases, with 16 bases left between them. The germline V gene has CDR1 SQVTM and CDR2 ANQGSEA. The CDR3: CSAEGGEGSYNEQFF. As DNA, the CDR3 is TGCAGCGCCGAGGGGGGGGAAGGCTCCTACAATGAGCAGTTCTTC.

The chain has TRBV11-2 and TRBJ2-5; 13 positions match TRBD2. Germline V gene data show CDR1 as SGHAT and CDR2 as FQNNGV. CDR3 size: 15 residues. Trimming removed 5 bases from V and 5 bases from J; junction bases left unmatched: 5. CDR3 protein: CASSPRTSGGETQYF. The DNA of the CDR3 is TGTGCCAGCAGCCCCCGGACTAGCGGGGGTGAGACCCAGTACTTC.

V is TRBV28 and J is TRBJ2-7; 7 positions agree with TRBD1. The CDR3 loop spans 16 amino acids. From germline, CDR1 is MDHEN and CDR2 SYDVKM. J gave up 7 bases and V 0 bases, and 12 bases lay outside the gene matches. The CDR3 sequence is CASSLWRGGGVGEQYF. The CDR3 DNA reads as TGTGCCAGCAGTTTATGGAGAGGGGGCGGCGTGGGAGAGCAGTACTTC. Combining the CDR3 with reference TRBV28 and TRBJ2-7 gives the whole variable domain DVKVTQSSRYLVKRTGEKVFLECVQDMDHENMFWYRQDPGLGLRLIYFSYDVKMKEKGDIPEGYSVSREKKERFSLILESASTNQTSMYLCASSLWRGGGVGEQYFGPGTRLTVT.

There are a few counts of this clonotype. V is TRBV7-3 and J is TRBJ1-1; 8 bases align to TRBD1. Trimming cost V 4 bases and J 3 bases; bases outside gene matches: 4. This CDR3 is built from 14 residues. CDR1 is SGHTA and CDR2 is FQGTGA in the germline V gene. CDR3 protein: CASSSTGDDTEAFF. The CDR3 DNA sequence: TGTGCCAGCAGCTCGACAGGGGATGACACTGAAGCTTTCTTT.

This clonotype was seen a handful of times. J is TRBJ1-3 and V is TRBV6-6; weak D call: TRBD1 (6 bases). The germline V and J ends were trimmed by 7 bases and 6 bases, with 16 bases remaining between them. The CDR3 contains 14 residues. The germline V gene has CDR1 MNHNY and CDR2 SVGAGI (reference sequence). The CDR3 protein is CASTGFTGLNTIYF. The CDR3 bases are TGTGCCAGCACCGGATTTACAGGGTTAAACACCATATATTTT.

The chain has TRBV6-1 and TRBJ2-5; 7 bases are shared with TRBD2. Germline V lookup: CDR1 MNHNS, CDR2 SASEGT. V shed 7 bases, J shed 7 bases, and the junction held 9 bases outside the gene matches. The CDR3 is 13 amino acids. CDR3 DNA sequence: TGTGCCAGCAAAACAGCGGGGATTGGGACCCAGTACTTC. This translates into CASKTAGIGTQYF.

V is TRBV5-4 and J is TRBJ2-5, with D maybe TRBD1 (6 bases). The length of the CDR3 is 15 residues. The V end was cut by 6 bases, the J end by 3 bases, with 18 bases between. Germline V gives CDR1 SGHNT, CDR2 YYREEE (reference sequence). The CDR3: CASIPRLRTEETQYF. CDR3 coding DNA: TGTGCCAGCATCCCCAGGCTTAGGACAGAAGAGACCCAGTACTTC.

This clonotype showed up just a few times. V and J are TRBV6-5 and TRBJ1-1; TRBD1 is a possible D gene (6 bases). The CDR3 runs 13 residues. The germline V gene encodes CDR1 MNHEY and CDR2 SVGAGI. The V gene lost 0 bases and the J gene lost 11 bases, with 13 bases spanning the gap. The CDR3 sequence is CASSYSWEGGAFF. The CDR3 DNA is TGTGCCAGCAGTTACTCGTGGGAGGGGGGGGCTTTCTTT.

DNA for the CDR3: TGCGCCAGCAGCGACCCAGCTAGCGGGGGGGCCGGGGAGCTGTTTTTT. Amino acid sequence: CASSDPASGGAGELFF. This rearrangement joins TRBV5-1 to TRBJ2-2; 12 nucleotides match TRBD2. CDR1 SGHRS and CDR2 YFSETQ come from the germline V gene. Germline trimming cut 4 bases from V and 6 bases from J; bases unmatched to any gene: 7. There are 16 residues in the CDR3. Combining the CDR3 with reference TRBV5-1 and TRBJ2-2 gives the whole variable domain KAGVTQTPRYLIKTRGQQVTLSCSPISGHRSVSWYQQTPGQGLQFLFEYFSETQRNKGNFPGRFSGRQFSNSRSEMNVSTLELGDSALYLCASSDPASGGAGELFFGEGSRLTVL.

This clonotype was recorded a few times. J is TRBJ1-2 and V is TRBV20-1; D perhaps matches TRBD1 (5 bases). The V gene lost 6 bases and the J gene lost 4 bases, with 15 bases spanning the gap. The germline V gene has CDR1 DFQATT and CDR2 SNEGSKA (reference sequence). This CDR3 has 13 amino acids. CDR3 region: CSAVETGLYGYTF. In DNA, the CDR3 is TGCAGTGCCGTAGAAACAGGCCTCTATGGCTACACCTTC.

The chain employs TRBV2 and TRBJ1-1; D is unclear. This CDR3 has 13 amino acids. V was pared by 7 bases and J by 2 bases, with 11 bases between. The V gene's germline CDR1 is SNHLY and CDR2 FYNNEI. The CDR3 region is CASKWQDNTEAFF. CDR3 nucleotide sequence: TGTGCCAGCAAGTGGCAGGACAACACTGAAGCTTTCTTT.

The chain links TRBV7-2 to TRBJ2-5, with 7 bases identical to TRBD1. The CDR3 loop spans 14 amino acids. V gave up 5 bases and J gave up 1 base; unmatched junction bases: 4. Germline V CDR1 and CDR2: SGHTA, FQGNSA. This chain's CDR3 is CASSTRDSQETQYF. CDR3 sequence (DNA): TGTGCCAGCAGCACCCGGGACAGCCAAGAGACCCAGTACTTC.

The chain combines TRBV13 with TRBJ1-2; possible D gene TRBD1, 5 bases. Germline V gene sequence: CDR1 PRHDT, CDR2 FYEKMQ (reference sequence). CDR3 length equals 15 residues. Trimming took 4 bases from V and 6 from J, leaving 18 bases between them. The CDR3 sequence is CASSSTRGNTNGYTF. The DNA for the CDR3 is TGTGCCAGCAGCTCGACCCGGGGCAACACTAATGGCTACACCTTC.

The chain couples TRBV4-2 to TRBJ2-3, with a possible D match to TRBD2 (5 bases). Per germline, CDR1 LGHNA and CDR2 YNFKEQ. Trimming removed 0 bases at V and 2 bases at J, with 9 bases between. The CDR3 is 15 amino acids. The CDR3 protein is CASSQETGITDTQYF. CDR3 coding DNA: TGTGCCAGCAGCCAAGAGACGGGAATCACAGATACGCAGTATTTT.

The V gene is TRBV19, the J gene TRBJ1-5, with 9 bases identical to TRBD1. Germline-derived CDR1 and CDR2 are LNHDA and SQIVND (reference sequence). This CDR3 contains 15 residues. The V and J ends lost 4 bases and 6 bases, in that order; junction bases with no gene match: 7. The CDR3 nucleotides are TGTGCCAGTAGTACAGCCGGGACAGGGCTTCAGCCCCAGCATTTT. Amino acid sequence: CASSTAGTGLQPQHF.

This clonotype was seen ten or more times. V gene TRBV10-3 combines with J gene TRBJ1-2; a weak D match, TRBD1 (5 bases). The CDR3 covers 15 residues. Trimming removed 6 bases at V and 6 bases at J, with 20 bases between. CDR1 is ENHRY and CDR2 is SYGVKD in the germline V gene. The CDR3 protein is CAISGSGTAGNGYTF. DNA of the CDR3: TGTGCCATCAGCGGTTCGGGGACTGCAGGGAATGGCTACACCTTC.

The V gene is TRBV7-2, the J gene TRBJ2-7, with D possibly TRBD2 on 5 matching bases. CDR1 and CDR2 (germline): SGHTA, FQGNSA. The CDR3 sequence is 16 residues long. Trimming pared 5 bases from V and 10 bases from J, leaving 27 bases between. CDR3 amino acids: CASSPGRRQSGLDQYF. In nucleotides, the CDR3 is TGTGCCAGCAGCCCCGGTAGGAGACAAAGTGGACTCGACCAGTACTTC.

This clonotype has just a few counts. The chain uses TRBV19 and TRBJ2-1, with 13 bases fitting TRBD2. This CDR3 region has 19 residues. CDR1 and CDR2 from the germline V gene are LNHDA and SQIVND (reference sequence). The V gene end was trimmed by 4 bases and the J gene end by 0 bases; junction bases not matched to a gene: 9. Here the CDR3 reads CASSKGLAGRHSSYNEQFF. DNA for the CDR3: TGTGCCAGTAGTAAGGGACTAGCGGGGCGTCACAGCTCCTACAATGAGCAGTTCTTC. Full variable domain (remainder filled in from reference TRBV19 and TRBJ2-1): DGGITQSPKYLFRKEGQNVTLSCEQNLNHDAMYWYRQDPGQGLRLIYYSQIVNDFQKGDIAEGYSVSREKKESFPLTVTSAQKNPTAFYLCASSKGLAGRHSSYNEQFFGPGTRLTVL.

The chain couples TRBV2 to TRBJ1-4; 7 bases agree with TRBD1. Germline V gene data show CDR1 as SNHLY and CDR2 as FYNNEI. Losses at the gene ends were 3 bases for V and 6 bases for J; bases not matched to a gene: 7. There are 15 residues in the CDR3. DNA of the CDR3: TGTGCCAGCAGTGAGAAAGGGGGCTTGGATGAAAAACTGTTTTTT. This gives the protein CASSEKGGLDEKLFF.

This clonotype has just a few counts. This sequence joins TRBV7-9 and TRBJ2-7; possible D gene TRBD1, 6 bases. This CDR3 has 13 residues. V gave up 5 bases and J gave up 4 bases, with 12 bases separating them. Germline V gene data show CDR1 as SEHNR and CDR2 as FQNEAQ (reference sequence). Here the CDR3 DNA reads TGTGCCAGCAGCAAGGGACATTCTTACGAGCAGTACTTC. This sequence encodes CASSKGHSYEQYF.

This chain joins TRBV29-1 and TRBJ1-5, with 11 positions matching TRBD1. Looked up from germline, CDR1 is SQVTM and CDR2 is ANQGSEA. V was clipped by 4 bases and J by 6 bases; unmatched bases: 5. The CDR3 consists of 14 residues. Here the CDR3 DNA reads TGCAGCGTTGCTGGACAGGGGGCGGTTCAGCCCCAGCATTTT. Its protein is CSVAGQGAVQPQHF.